The 32 T cell receptor beta chains in this list originate from one sample, sequenced in a study of early T cells in non-severe SARS-CoV-2 infection. TCRdb itself ran the 5' RACE reads through MiXCR, one entry per CDR3 protein. The repertoire holds about 33,000 distinct CDR3 sequences, with 3% to 4.5% as singletons. The specimen sequenced was whole blood. These receptors all stem from an adult who was a healthcare worker with PCR-confirmed SARS-CoV-2 infection or an uninfected control (not recorded which).

This clonotype was seen ten or more times. The chain recombines TRBV6-5 with TRBJ2-5; TRBD2 is a possible D gene (6 bases). The V and J ends lost 2 bases and 5 bases respectively, with 15 bases between them. The CDR3 totals 15 residues. From germline, CDR1 is MNHEY and CDR2 SVGAGI. Here the CDR3 DNA reads TGTGCCAGCAGTTACCAAGGAGGGCCGAGGGAGACCCAGTACTTC. Protein: CASSYQGGPRETQYF.

The table lists this clonotype with many counts. This rearrangement joins TRBV20-1 to TRBJ2-7; 7 nucleotides align to TRBD2. This CDR3 has 16 amino acids. CDR1 is DFQATT, CDR2 SNEGSKA, per germline (reference sequence). Trimming removed 3 bases from V and 0 bases from J; junction bases left unmatched: 11. In DNA, the CDR3 is TGCAGTGCTAGTAAACCGGGGGGTCCCACCTCCTACGAGCAGTACTTC. It specifies CSASKPGGPTSYEQYF.

CDR3 protein: CSGTGPDSYEQYF. DNA of the CDR3: TGCAGCGGCACGGGACCCGACTCCTACGAGCAGTACTTC. The chain combines TRBV29-1 with TRBJ2-7; D may be TRBD1 or TRBD2 (5 bases each). The CDR3 totals 13 residues. V was pared by 7 bases and J by 0 bases, with 13 bases between. Germline values: CDR1 SQVTM, CDR2 ANQGSEA.

The table lists this clonotype with many counts. CDR3 coding DNA: TGCGCCAGCGAGCCCAGACAGTACTACCAAGAGACCCAGTACTTC. This translates into CASEPRQYYQETQYF. The V call is TRBV10-2, the J call TRBJ2-5, with a possible D match to TRBD1 (5 bases). From germline, CDR1 is WSHSY and CDR2 SAAADI. The CDR3 covers 15 residues. V was pared by 8 bases and J by 0 bases, with 16 bases between.

In this sample, this clonotype turned up a few times. The J gene is TRBJ2-3, the V gene TRBV3-1, with TRBD1 matching 7 bases. The germline CDR1 and CDR2 sequences are LGHDT and YNNKEL (reference sequence). This CDR3 is 13 amino acids long. Trimming at V came to 10 bases and at J to 3 bases, leaving 7 bases not matched to a gene. This CDR3 reads CATSDRVTDTQYF. As DNA, the CDR3 is TGTGCCACCAGTGACAGGGTTACAGATACGCAGTATTTT.

By its share, this clonotype is medium-sized. The CDR3 loop is CSARDVGTGIYGYTF. DNA of the CDR3: TGCAGTGCTAGAGACGTTGGGACGGGAATCTATGGCTACACCTTC. The chain is built from TRBV20-1 and TRBJ1-2; a possible D gene is TRBD1 (5 bases). Germline V gene sequence: CDR1 DFQATT, CDR2 SNEGSKA (reference sequence). V lost 0 bases, J lost 4 bases, and 15 bases lay in between. There are 15 residues in the CDR3.

Ten or more counts support this clonotype. The J gene is TRBJ2-1, the V gene TRBV18; D not certain. The germline CDR1 and CDR2 sequences are KGHSH and LQKENI. This CDR3 region has 15 residues. The V and J ends lost 2 bases and 4 bases respectively, with 12 bases between them. CDR3 sequence (DNA): TGTGCCAGCTCACCAATGGCAGAGGAGTACAATGAGCAGTTCTTC. Encoded protein: CASSPMAEEYNEQFF.

The CDR3 nucleotides read TGTGCCAGCTCTGGTGTTGGGGGAGCTGTCGGCAATGAGCAGTTCTTC. Its protein is CASSGVGGAVGNEQFF. The chain couples TRBV18 to TRBJ2-1; either TRBD1 or TRBD2 may fit D (5 bases each). V was cut by 6 bases and J by 6 bases, with 21 bases left in between. Germline CDR1 reads KGHSH; CDR2 reads LQKENI. This CDR3 has 16 residues.

Many counts were recorded for this clonotype. CDR3 nucleotides: TGTGCCAGCAGTATTAGGGCTAGCGGGAGCAGTTCCTACGAGCAGTACTTC. It is translated as CASSIRASGSSSYEQYF. The chain carries TRBV7-2 and TRBJ2-7, with 10 bases matching TRBD2. Germline CDR1 SGHTA, CDR2 FQGNSA. The CDR3 is 17 amino acids. V lost 6 bases, J lost 1 base, and 12 bases stayed unmatched. Supplemented by reference TRBV7-2 and TRBJ2-7, the full variable domain reads GAGVSQSPSNKVTEKGKDVELRCDPISGHTALYWYRQSLGQGLEFLIYFQGNSAPDKSGLPSDRFSAERTGGSVSTLTIQRTQQEDSAVYLCASSIRASGSSSYEQYFGPGTRLTVT.

This clonotype was seen many times. The chain links TRBV4-2 to TRBJ1-1; no reliable D call. CDR1 is LGHNA, CDR2 YNFKEQ, per germline. The CDR3 runs 14 residues. Trimming pared 2 bases from V and 13 bases from J, leaving 20 bases between. CDR3 sequence reads: CASSQRPETEVDFF. The CDR3 nucleotides read TGTGCCAGCAGCCAACGGCCAGAGACCGAAGTGGATTTCTTT.

This clonotype was picked up many times. V gene TRBV3-1 combines with J gene TRBJ2-5; TRBD1 might be the D (6 bases). The CDR3 covers 16 residues. The V and J ends lost 4 bases and 2 bases respectively, with 17 bases between them. The germline gives CDR1 LGHDT, CDR2 YNNKEL (reference sequence). The CDR3 reads CASSPSASGTQETQYF. The CDR3 DNA reads as TGTGCCAGCAGCCCCTCAGCGTCAGGGACACAAGAGACCCAGTACTTC.

This clonotype has more than one count but fewer than ten. CDR3 amino acids: CASSQGLYEQFF. In DNA form, the CDR3 reads TGTGCCAGCAGTCAAGGACTTTATGAGCAGTTCTTC. The rearrangement uses TRBV12-3 or TRBV12-4 and TRBJ2-1, with TRBD2 as a possible D gene (5 bases). The CDR3 has 12 residues. V was clipped by 5 bases and J by 8 bases, with 10 bases between them.

This clonotype was counted at least ten times. The chain recombines TRBV28 with TRBJ2-1; 12 bases match TRBD2. The V gene end was trimmed by 11 bases and the J gene end by 2 bases; junction bases not matched to a gene: 25. This CDR3 is 21 amino acids long. Germline loops: CDR1 MDHEN, CDR2 SYDVKM. The CDR3 DNA is TGTGCCCCAAATAGGGCGTACCACAAACAGACTAGCGGGAGCCCCTACAATGAGCAGTTCTTC. This encodes CAPNRAYHKQTSGSPYNEQFF.

This clonotype was recorded at least ten times. The chain couples TRBV20-1 to TRBJ1-6; no firm D call. CDR1 is DFQATT, CDR2 SNEGSKA, per germline (reference sequence). V gave up 3 bases and J gave up 4 bases, with 10 bases separating them. This CDR3 spans 14 amino acids. The CDR3 DNA reads as TGCAGTGCTAGTCTGGCAGTTTATAATTCACCCCTCCACTTT. It specifies CSASLAVYNSPLHF.

This clonotype was counted at least ten times. The chain links TRBV6-2 or TRBV6-3 to TRBJ2-7; 7 bases agree with TRBD1. Unmatched junction bases numbered 9, after V lost 2 bases and J lost 5 bases. This CDR3 has 15 residues. Per germline, CDR1 MNHEY and CDR2 SVGEGT. Here the CDR3 DNA reads TGTGCCAGCAGTTACGGGACAGACTCCGGCGACGAGCAGTACGTC. Protein sequence: CASSYGTDSGDEQYV.

This clonotype came up many times. The chain couples TRBV6-2 or TRBV6-3 to TRBJ2-7, with 8 bases aligning to TRBD1. The junction had 3 bases not matched to a gene; V was cut back by 8 bases and J by 3 bases. Germline V lookup: CDR1 MNHEY, CDR2 SVGEGT. CDR3 length: 12 amino acids. CDR3 bases: TGTGCCAGCGGACAGGGCGTCTACGAGCAGTACTTC. Protein sequence: CASGQGVYEQYF.

The chain recombines TRBV29-1 with TRBJ2-7, with D perhaps matching TRBD1 or TRBD2 (5 bases each). The CDR3 length is 19 residues. V gave up 3 bases and J gave up 4 bases, with 31 bases separating them. Germline loops: CDR1 SQVTM, CDR2 ANQGSEA. The CDR3 DNA follows: TGCAGCGTTGACCCCCTCCCGGGACCGGACAAGAGATTCAAGTACGAGCAGTACTTC. It yields the protein CSVDPLPGPDKRFKYEQYF.

At least ten counts were recorded for this clonotype. V is TRBV7-6 and J is TRBJ2-5; D is unclear. Deletions cut 5 bases from V and 0 bases from J, with 7 bases between. Germline CDR1 is SGHVS and CDR2 is FNYEAQ. The CDR3 is 13 amino acids. The CDR3 DNA is TGTGCCAGCAGCCGGGCGTACCAAGAGACCCAGTACTTC. As protein: CASSRAYQETQYF.

This clonotype was observed at least ten times. The J gene is TRBJ2-1, the V gene TRBV7-2; 11 nucleotides align to TRBD1. The CDR3 length is 14 residues. V lost 1 base and J lost 9; bases outside the gene matches: 2. CDR1 is SGHTA and CDR2 is FQGNSA in the germline V gene. CDR3 in DNA: TGTGCCAGCAGCTTAGGGACAGGGGGCTCTGAGCAGTTCTTC. Translation: CASSLGTGGSEQFF. Variable domain in full (rest from reference TRBV7-2 and TRBJ2-1): GAGVSQSPSNKVTEKGKDVELRCDPISGHTALYWYRQSLGQGLEFLIYFQGNSAPDKSGLPSDRFSAERTGGSVSTLTIQRTQQEDSAVYLCASSLGTGGSEQFFGPGTRLTVL.

There are a few counts of this clonotype. The chain couples TRBV3-2 to TRBJ2-7. TRBV3-2 is flagged as a pseudogene. The CDR3 has 10 residues. Here the CDR3 DNA reads TGTGCCAGCAGCCACTACGAGCAGTACGTC. Residues: CASSHYEQYV.

This clonotype came up many times. The CDR3 DNA is TGTGCCAGCAGCTTGGTGTGTGTGCCAGGGGCACACGAGCAGTACGTC. It encodes CASSLVCVPGAHEQYV. The chain links TRBV5-4 to TRBJ2-7; maybe TRBD1 (6 bases). Trimming cost V 0 bases and J 5 bases, with 18 bases left between them. CDR3 length equals 16 residues. The germline gives CDR1 SGHNT, CDR2 YYREEE (reference sequence).

This clonotype came up many times. The chain employs TRBV27 and TRBJ2-5, with D perhaps TRBD1 or TRBD2 (6 bases each). This CDR3 contains 13 residues. The germline gives CDR1 MNHEY, CDR2 SMNVEV (reference sequence). The V end lost 2 bases, the J end lost 6 bases, and 10 bases lay between the germline ends. CDR3 nucleotide sequence: TGTGCCAGCAGTTTAATCGGGGGCCAGACCCAGTACTTC. Amino acid sequence: CASSLIGGQTQYF.

The chain couples TRBV12-3 or TRBV12-4 to TRBJ1-3, with D perhaps matching TRBD1 (5 bases). Trimming left V 6 bases short and J 5 bases short, with 14 bases between. The CDR3 sequence is 14 residues long. CDR3: CASRRQGGRNTIYF. The CDR3, as DNA: TGTGCCAGCAGGCGCCAGGGCGGTCGAAACACCATATATTTT.

The sample holds many counts of this clonotype. This rearrangement joins TRBV10-3 to TRBJ2-1, with D possibly matching TRBD2 (6 bases). The CDR3 loop spans 18 amino acids. Germline CDR1 reads ENHRY; CDR2 reads SYGVKD. Deletions cut 10 bases from V and 0 bases from J, with 25 bases between. The CDR3 reads CATKPGRIGRGSYNEQFF. In DNA, the CDR3 is TGTGCCACCAAACCGGGACGAATCGGGAGAGGCTCCTACAATGAGCAGTTCTTC.

This clonotype was picked up a small number of times. The V and J genes are TRBV5-6 and TRBJ1-1; D not resolved. CDR1 SGHDT and CDR2 YYEEEE come from the germline V gene. This CDR3 has 13 residues. V lost 1 base and J 4 bases, leaving 8 bases between the germline ends. CDR3 sequence reads: CASSLLGATEAFF. The DNA of the CDR3 is TGTGCCAGCAGCTTGCTGGGCGCCACTGAAGCTTTCTTT.

This clonotype was seen a few times. The chain links TRBV9 to TRBJ2-3; no reliable D call. Trimming left V 4 bases short and J 4 bases short, with 13 bases between. The CDR3 loop spans 14 amino acids. Per the germline V gene, CDR1 is SGDLS and CDR2 is YYNGEE. The CDR3 coding sequence is TGTGCCAGCAGCCAATCTGGGCAGGCAGATACGCAGTATTTT. It yields the protein CASSQSGQADTQYF.

The chain links TRBV13 to TRBJ2-5; the D is unclear. CDR1 is PRHDT, CDR2 FYEKMQ, per germline (reference sequence). The CDR3 contains 14 residues. V lost 2 bases and J 0 bases, leaving 7 bases between the germline ends. The CDR3 DNA is TGTGCCAGCAGCTTATGGAAGTACCAAGAGACCCAGTACTTC. This encodes CASSLWKYQETQYF.

By share of the sample, this clonotype is medium-sized. J is TRBJ2-4 and V is TRBV2; D may be TRBD2 (6 bases). The V and J ends lost 6 bases and 6 bases respectively, with 12 bases between them. Germline V gene lookup returns CDR1 SNHLY and CDR2 FYNNEI. The CDR3 is 13 amino acids. The CDR3 sequence: CASRKHGGNIQYF. CDR3 DNA sequence: TGTGCCAGCAGGAAGCACGGGGGAAACATTCAGTACTTC.

This clonotype was seen repeatedly, ten times or more. This sequence joins TRBV12-3 or TRBV12-4 and TRBJ1-5; 7 bases are shared with TRBD1. Trimming cost V 6 bases and J 2 bases; bases outside gene matches: 4. The CDR3 is 14 amino acids. The CDR3 loop reads CASRVGTGNQPQHF. As DNA, the CDR3 is TGTGCCAGCAGAGTAGGGACAGGCAATCAGCCCCAGCATTTT.

This clonotype was seen ten or more times. This chain links TRBV7-8 with TRBJ2-1; TRBD2 matches 14 bases. The CDR3 spans 16 residues. J was trimmed by 8 bases and V by 5 bases; bases with no gene match: 8. The germline V gene encodes CDR1 SGHVS and CDR2 FQNEAQ. The CDR3 coding sequence is TGTGCCAGCAGCGCAAGGACTAGCGGGAGGTCGGATGAGCAGTTCTTC. This translates into CASSARTSGRSDEQFF.

The sample holds a few counts of this clonotype. The chain links TRBV7-9 to TRBJ1-1, with TRBD1 matching over 7 bases. Germline V lookup: CDR1 SEHNR, CDR2 FQNEAQ (reference sequence). The V gene end was trimmed by 3 bases and the J gene end by 3 bases; junction bases not matched to a gene: 7. CDR3 length: 15 residues. The CDR3 DNA is TGTGCCAGCAGCTTGACGGGGACAGCTGACACTGAAGCTTTCTTT. Its translation is CASSLTGTADTEAFF.

This clonotype came up a few times. The chain couples TRBV7-9 to TRBJ2-1, with 12 bases lining up with TRBD2. The CDR3 extends over 18 amino acids. The junction had 11 bases not matched to a gene; V was cut back by 8 bases and J by 0 bases. Germline lookup yields CDR1 SEHNR and CDR2 FQNEAQ (reference sequence). The CDR3, as DNA: TGTGCCAGCTTGACTAGCGGGAGTGGGGCGTCCTCCTACAATGAGCAGTTCTTC. The encoded protein is CASLTSGSGASSYNEQFF.